This record covers a single TCR beta chain. The antigen this receptor binds is unknown. No base qualities exist here, and no much larger clone lies one base off it. The CDR3 runs 13 residues from the cysteine to the phenylalanine. Only the CDR3 part of the read is kept: 39 bases, read in frame from the first base. The germline V gene (reference sequence) specifies LNHNV as CDR1 and YYDKDF as CDR2. The junction carries 13 bases between V and J, which are trimmed by 3 bases and 8 bases respectively. Patients with a history of autoimmune disease or receiving systemic immunosuppression were excluded from the trial. In every dose cohort, peripheral blood was drawn for TCR sequencing at baseline, cycle 4 day 1, and cycle 7 day 1. Samples came from an open-label, multicenter, first-in-human phase I dose-escalation trial of ivuxolimab. Adults with locally advanced or metastatic melanoma, renal cell carcinoma, hepatocellular carcinoma or head and neck squamous cell carcinoma were enrolled in the trial. CD4+ and CD8+ T cells were sorted separately from peripheral blood before TCR sequencing.

Genomic DNA was isolated from the sorted cells so that the TCRbeta CDR3 region could be sequenced. TCRbeta CDR3 regions were sequenced using the immunoSEQ Assay. TCRdb holds this immuneACCESS table with in-frame rearrangements only. Some clones are missing; in checked studies, unresolved V genes explain under half, and the rest has no known cause. The sample table records 65,000 to 95,000 clones; about 88% of these occur just once. The ten largest clones represent approximately 0.19% of the sample. The sample comes from a study of OX40 agonist ivuxolimab in advanced cancers. Regarding the study in general: Ivuxolimab was a fully human IgG2 agonistic monoclonal antibody targeting the costimulatory receptor OX40 (CD134). The paper describes the monotherapy dose-escalation part (N of about 47 patients) of the phase I trial of ivuxolimab. The purpose of peripheral TCRbeta sequencing was to test whether ivuxolimab changed TCR sequence diversity and led to clonal T-cell expansion. Intravenous ivuxolimab was administered to patients every 2 weeks at six dose levels: 0.01, 0.1, 0.3, 1.5, 3 and 10 mg/kg. Prior anti-PD-1, anti-PD-L1 or anti-CTLA-4 therapy was permitted, and 40% to 50% of dose-escalation patients had received checkpoint inhibitors. Among the roughly 52 dose-escalation patients, around 19 had hepatocellular carcinoma, around 15 melanoma, 9 renal cell carcinoma and 9 head and neck cancer. In the dose-escalation cohort, around four fifths of patients were male, and the mean age was 60 years with a range of roughly 20 to 79. Partial responses occurred in three dose-escalation patients, of whom one had hepatocellular carcinoma and two had cutaneous melanoma.

The full study reports these points: After ivuxolimab, CD8+ T cells had more expanded clones than CD4+ T cells on average. Low levels of normalized T-cell clonal expansion were also seen in some patients who did not respond. In partial responders in the 0.1-3.0 mg/kg groups, normalized peripheral clonal expansion was found to be among the lowest, especially among CD8+ T cells. Antigen specificity was not determined for the clonally expanded peripheral T cells. At doses of 0.1 to 3.0 mg/kg, clonal expansion of both CD4+ and CD8+ blood T cells was observed from baseline to week 6.

The TCR comes from an adult with an advanced solid tumor such as melanoma, head and neck, liver or kidney cancer. The sequence is built from TRBV15 and TRBJ1-2; no D segment can be confidently identified. The sample here was CD4+ or CD8+ T cells sorted from blood, taken in a trial of the OX40 agonist ivuxolimab. The CDR3 is CATSRIKSGGYTF. The sequenced DNA is TGTGCCACCAGCAGGATAAAGTCCGGAGGCTACACCTTC.